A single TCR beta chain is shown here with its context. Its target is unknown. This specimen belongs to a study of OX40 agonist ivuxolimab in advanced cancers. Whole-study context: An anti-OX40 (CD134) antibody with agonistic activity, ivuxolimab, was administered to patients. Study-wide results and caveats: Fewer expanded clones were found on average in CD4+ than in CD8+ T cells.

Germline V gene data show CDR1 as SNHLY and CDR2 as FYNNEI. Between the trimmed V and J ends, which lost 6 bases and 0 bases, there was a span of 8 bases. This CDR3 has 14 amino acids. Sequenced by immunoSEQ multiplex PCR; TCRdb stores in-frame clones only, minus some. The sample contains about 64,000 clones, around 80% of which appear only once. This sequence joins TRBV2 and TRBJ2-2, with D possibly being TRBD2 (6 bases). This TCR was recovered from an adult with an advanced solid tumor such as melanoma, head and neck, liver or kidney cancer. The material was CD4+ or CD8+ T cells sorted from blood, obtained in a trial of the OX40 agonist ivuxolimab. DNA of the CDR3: TGTGCCAGCAGATGGGACTCGAACACCGGGGAGCTGTTTTTT. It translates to CASRWDSNTGELFF.